The 20 T cell receptor beta chains given below trace back to one sample, sequenced in a study of beta chain features in type 1 diabetes. Overall study results and limits: The study found moderately but significantly shorter TCRB CDR3s in all four CD4+ subsets of Type 1 diabetes patients.

The antigens for these receptors are not known. Expressed TCRB transcripts were sequenced because the entire RNA isolate underwent reverse transcription. Sequencing was performed with immunoSEQ multiplex PCR; in TCRdb, only in-frame clones are kept and a portion is missing. The sample lists some 150,000 clones; about 13% were seen once. Sequenced sample: central memory CD4+ T cells from blood. These TCRs come from a man younger than 35 with type 1 diabetes.

The V and J genes are TRBV30 and TRBJ2-2; D unclear. The CDR3 totals 13 residues. The V gene's germline CDR1 is GTSNPN and CDR2 SVGIG (reference sequence). Trimming cost V 0 bases and J 5 bases, with 7 bases left between them. In nucleotides, the CDR3 is TGTGCCTGGAGTGTAGGAACGACCGGGGAGCTGTTTTTT. It codes for CAWSVGTTGELFF.

V usage is TRBV11-2 and J usage is TRBJ2-5; tentative D call: TRBD2 (6 bases). This CDR3 is built from 13 residues. Trimming removed 5 bases at V and 5 bases at J, with 12 bases between. Germline V CDR1 and CDR2: SGHAT, FQNNGV. The CDR3 here is CASSPVGGETQYF. CDR3 nucleotide sequence: TGTGCCAGCAGCCCAGTGGGGGGTGAGACCCAGTACTTC.

J is TRBJ1-1 and V is TRBV9; D ambiguous. Germline CDR1 and CDR2: SGDLS and YYNGEE. V lost 1 base and J 1 base, leaving 8 bases between the germline ends. The CDR3 contains 14 residues. The CDR3 loop is CASSVSHQNTEAFF. The CDR3 DNA is TGTGCCAGCAGCGTATCACACCAGAACACTGAAGCTTTCTTT.

This sequence joins TRBV5-1 and TRBJ1-2; 7 bases line up with TRBD1. V gave up 4 bases and J gave up 8 bases; unmatched junction bases: 11. CDR3 length equals 14 residues. From germline, CDR1 is SGHRS and CDR2 YFSETQ. CDR3: CASSGGQSVTGYTF. DNA for the CDR3: TGCGCCAGCAGCGGGGGACAGAGCGTTACCGGCTACACCTTC.

This clone was seen more than once but under ten times. The chain combines TRBV6-1 with TRBJ2-7; 8 nucleotides align to TRBD1. The germline CDR1 and CDR2 sequences are MNHNS and SASEGT. The CDR3 spans 14 residues. The J segment lost 4 bases and the V segment lost 4 bases, leaving 6 bases of the junction unmatched. This chain's CDR3 is CASSADRVMYEQYF. Written as DNA, the CDR3 is TGTGCCAGCAGTGCGGACAGGGTTATGTACGAGCAGTACTTC.

This chain joins TRBV5-1 and TRBJ2-7; D call uncertain. V lost 3 bases and J lost 4, with 8 bases in between. In germline, CDR1 is SGHRS, CDR2 YFSETQ. This CDR3 region has 12 residues. The CDR3 loop reads CASSSSEYEQYF. CDR3 nucleotide sequence: TGCGCCAGCAGCTCCAGTGAATACGAGCAGTACTTC. The entire variable domain, with the rest obtained from reference TRBV5-1 and TRBJ2-7, is as follows: KAGVTQTPRYLIKTRGQQVTLSCSPISGHRSVSWYQQTPGQGLQFLFEYFSETQRNKGNFPGRFSGRQFSNSRSEMNVSTLELGDSALYLCASSSSEYEQYFGPGTRLTVT.

V gene TRBV7-6 combines with J gene TRBJ2-7; D gene unclear. The CDR3 is 17 residues long. The V gene lost 5 bases and the J gene lost 0 bases, with 20 bases spanning the gap. CDR1 is SGHVS, CDR2 FNYEAQ, per germline. CDR3 DNA: TGTGCCAGCAGCCCCGGGTCTGAAACCTGGGGCTCCTACGAGCAGTACTTC. Its protein product is CASSPGSETWGSYEQYF.

The genes are TRBV19 and TRBJ1-6, with 7 positions matching TRBD1. With V trimmed by 3 bases and J by 7 bases, 3 bases remained unmatched. CDR1 and CDR2 (germline): LNHDA, SQIVND (reference sequence). The CDR3 sequence is 14 residues long. CDR3 sequence: CASSITGANSPLHF. CDR3 bases: TGTGCCAGTAGTATCACAGGGGCCAATTCACCCCTCCACTTT.

The chain employs TRBV30 and TRBJ1-5; maybe TRBD1 (6 bases). The CDR3 covers 17 residues. Looked up from germline, CDR1 is GTSNPN and CDR2 is SVGIG (reference sequence). Between the trimmed V and J ends, which lost 0 bases and 0 bases, there was a span of 15 bases. The CDR3, as DNA: TGTGCCTGGAGTGTAGCAGGGGCCGTCAATAGCAATCAGCCCCAGCATTTT. This gives the protein CAWSVAGAVNSNQPQHF. Variable domain in full (rest from reference TRBV30 and TRBJ1-5): SQTIHQWPATLVQPVGSPLSLECTVEGTSNPNLYWYRQAAGRGLQLLFYSVGIGQISSEVPQNLSASRPQDRQFILSSKKLLLSDSGFYLCAWSVAGAVNSNQPQHFGDGTRLSIL.

The sample holds a few counts of this clone. The chain combines TRBV28 with TRBJ2-7; 7 bases map to TRBD1. Germline CDR1 and CDR2: MDHEN and SYDVKM. This CDR3 spans 15 amino acids. Trimming at V came to 0 bases and at J to 3 bases, leaving 5 bases not matched to a gene. CDR3 amino acids: CASSLWGTVSYEQYF. CDR3 in DNA: TGTGCCAGCAGTTTATGGGGGACAGTGAGCTACGAGCAGTACTTC.

This clone was recorded at least ten times. The chain uses TRBV14 and TRBJ2-5, with 7 bases that match TRBD1. This CDR3 contains 12 residues. V gave up 5 bases and J gave up 6 bases; unmatched junction bases: 3. Per germline, CDR1 SGHDN and CDR2 FVKESK. CDR3 sequence reads: CASSYRGQTQYF. The CDR3 DNA follows: TGTGCCAGCAGCTACAGGGGACAGACCCAGTACTTC.

To note about this clone: The same CDR3 also results from other DNA sequences found in this sample. The chain employs TRBV7-9 and TRBJ1-2; tentative D call: TRBD1 (6 bases). Germline V CDR1 and CDR2: SEHNR, FQNEAQ (reference sequence). V lost 1 base to trimming and J lost 6 bases, with 12 bases between them. CDR3 length: 14 amino acids. CDR3 sequence: CASSLVSGAHGYTF. CDR3 coding DNA: TGTGCCAGCAGCTTAGTGTCAGGGGCCCATGGCTACACCTTC.

The chain has TRBV7-2 and TRBJ2-7; 8 positions match TRBD2. The germline CDR1 and CDR2 sequences are SGHTA and FQGNSA. CDR3 length equals 15 residues. V lost 4 bases and J lost 2; bases outside the gene matches: 7. The CDR3 here is CASSSVSGSTYEQYF. CDR3 sequence (DNA): TGTGCCAGCAGCTCAGTCAGCGGGAGCACCTACGAGCAGTACTTC.

To note about this clone: It may be a read error: a sequence one base away is much more abundant. This chain joins TRBV18 and TRBJ2-7; TRBD2 matches at 11 bases. The CDR3 totals 15 residues. V shed 3 bases and J 3 bases; nucleotides not matched to a gene: 4. Germline values: CDR1 KGHSH, CDR2 LQKENI. The CDR3 sequence: CASSPSGGELYEQYF. The CDR3 nucleotides read TGTGCCAGCTCACCTAGCGGGGGGGAGCTCTACGAGCAGTACTTC.

DNA for the CDR3: TGTGCCAGCAGTTATCGGGGTTTCAGTCAGCCCCAGCATTTT. Its protein is CASSYRGFSQPQHF. The gene calls are TRBV6-6 and TRBJ1-5; unclear D gene. Trimming left V 3 bases short and J 6 bases short, with 12 bases between. The CDR3 has 14 amino acids. Germline V lookup: CDR1 MNHNY, CDR2 SVGAGI (reference sequence).

This clone has more than one count but fewer than ten. This sequence joins TRBV2 and TRBJ2-7, with D hard to call. The V end was cut by 6 bases, the J end by 1 base, with 7 bases between. Germline lookup yields CDR1 SNHLY and CDR2 FYNNEI. The CDR3 runs 12 residues. The CDR3 is CASRSRSYEQYF. Written as DNA, the CDR3 is TGTGCCAGCAGGAGTAGATCCTACGAGCAGTACTTC.

This clone was observed a handful of times. The V gene is TRBV29-1, the J gene TRBJ2-3; D gene unclear. Germline V gene lookup returns CDR1 SQVTM and CDR2 ANQGSEA. The V gene lost 3 bases and the J gene lost 1 base, with 8 bases spanning the gap. The CDR3 totals 13 residues. The CDR3 coding sequence is TGCAGCGTTGATATTGGGGGCACAGATACGCAGTATTTT. This codes for CSVDIGGTDTQYF.

The chain carries TRBV29-1 and TRBJ2-5, with TRBD1 as a possible D gene (6 bases). Trimming cost V 0 bases and J 2 bases, with 25 bases left between them. CDR1 and CDR2 from the germline V gene are SQVTM and ANQGSEA. This CDR3 spans 19 amino acids. The CDR3 sequence: CSVEDPLKSSVTGQETQYF. In nucleotides, the CDR3 is TGCAGCGTTGAAGATCCCCTCAAAAGTAGTGTGACAGGACAAGAGACCCAGTACTTC.

This clone was counted many times. The chain combines TRBV30 with TRBJ2-5; maybe TRBD2 (7 bases). The germline V and J ends were trimmed by 2 bases and 1 base, with 8 bases remaining between them. The CDR3 sequence is 13 residues long. The germline V gene has CDR1 GTSNPN and CDR2 SVGIG (reference sequence). In nucleotides, the CDR3 is TGTGCCTGGAGTCGGGGGGCCCAAGAGACCCAGTACTTC. Its translation: CAWSRGAQETQYF.

This clone was seen a handful of times. The chain uses TRBV7-9 and TRBJ2-3; possibly TRBD2 for D (6 bases). Deletions cut 1 base from V and 3 bases from J, with 17 bases between. The CDR3 runs to 17 residues. CDR1 and CDR2 (germline): SEHNR, FQNEAQ (reference sequence). As DNA, the CDR3 is TGTGCCAGCAGCTTAGGATCTCCGGCGGGGCCAACAGATACGCAGTATTTT. It encodes CASSLGSPAGPTDTQYF. Full variable domain (missing parts from reference TRBV7-9 and TRBJ2-3): DTGVSQNPRHKITKRGQNVTFRCDPISEHNRLYWYRQTLGQGPEFLTYFQNEAQLEKSRLLSDRFSAERPKGSFSTLEIQRTEQGDSAMYLCASSLGSPAGPTDTQYFGPGTRLTVL.